This passage covers 30 T cell receptor beta chains from one sample sequenced in a study of shared clonotypes between healthy human individuals. Data came from immunoSEQ multiplex PCR; TCRdb stores just in-frame clones and leaves some out. The sample holds hundreds of thousands of clones, around three quarters seen once. Sequencing was performed on memory CD4+ T cells sorted from blood. The subset denotes: CD45RA-negative fraction. These receptors all come from a woman aged 25 to 39 in good health.

This chain uses TRBV5-4 with TRBJ2-7; TRBD2 is a possible D gene (6 bases). From germline, CDR1 is SGHNT and CDR2 YYREEE (reference sequence). The CDR3 spans 13 residues. Trimming took 7 bases from V and 7 from J, leaving 18 bases between them. The CDR3 sequence: CASSSGAKGEQYF. The CDR3 DNA sequence: TGTGCCAGCTCTTCGGGAGCGAAGGGGGAGCAGTACTTC.

V gene TRBV18 combines with J gene TRBJ1-5, with D possibly matching TRBD1 (6 bases). This CDR3 contains 14 residues. Germline V gene data show CDR1 as KGHSH and CDR2 as LQKENI. With 3 bases removed from V and 5 bases from J, the gap between germline ends came to 11 bases. The chain's CDR3 is CASSPQGPDQPQHF. In nucleotides, the CDR3 is TGTGCCAGCTCACCCCAGGGGCCGGATCAGCCCCAGCATTTT.

The chain carries TRBV2 and TRBJ2-1; 9 bases are a match to TRBD1. V shed 6 bases and J 7 bases; nucleotides not matched to a gene: 16. This CDR3 contains 17 residues. Germline V gives CDR1 SNHLY, CDR2 FYNNEI. CDR3 region: CASSGETGQGRLNEQFF. Here the CDR3 DNA reads TGTGCCAGCAGCGGCGAGACGGGACAGGGCCGTTTGAATGAGCAGTTCTTC.

This CDR3 is CSVKDNQETQYF. In DNA, the CDR3 is TGCAGCGTTAAGGATAACCAAGAGACCCAGTACTTC. The chain employs TRBV29-1 and TRBJ2-5; no clear D. The CDR3 consists of 12 residues. From germline, CDR1 is SQVTM and CDR2 ANQGSEA. Trimming pared 5 bases from V and 0 bases from J, leaving 7 bases between.

The V call is TRBV7-8, the J call TRBJ2-1, with TRBD1 matching over 9 bases. The CDR3 has 16 residues. CDR1 and CDR2 (germline): SGHVS, FQNEAQ. V dropped 6 bases and J dropped 6; count of bases not matched to a gene: 12. CDR3 sequence reads: CASSRIPGQGPNEQFF. The CDR3 DNA is TGTGCCAGCAGTCGAATTCCGGGACAGGGTCCCAATGAGCAGTTCTTC.

The chain recombines TRBV5-1 with TRBJ2-7; no clear D gene. Germline assignment: CDR1 SGHRS and CDR2 YFSETQ. The CDR3 spans 15 residues. V lost 0 bases and J 2 bases, leaving 12 bases between the germline ends. CDR3 protein: CASSLAVDAAYEQYF. CDR3 nucleotide sequence: TGCGCCAGCAGCTTGGCCGTGGACGCAGCCTACGAGCAGTACTTC. The complete variable domain, with remaining parts taken from reference TRBV5-1 and TRBJ2-7, reads KAGVTQTPRYLIKTRGQQVTLSCSPISGHRSVSWYQQTPGQGLQFLFEYFSETQRNKGNFPGRFSGRQFSNSRSEMNVSTLELGDSALYLCASSLAVDAAYEQYFGPGTRLTVT.

The chain recombines TRBV14 with TRBJ1-2, with D uncertain. Trimming took 10 bases from V and 3 from J, leaving 6 bases between them. This CDR3 region has 10 residues. CDR1 is SGHDN, CDR2 FVKESK, per germline. The CDR3 here is CAIEDYGYTF. CDR3 in DNA: TGTGCCATTGAGGACTATGGCTACACCTTC.

CDR3: CAWRGTGVYEQYF. In nucleotides, the CDR3 is TGTGCCTGGAGGGGGACCGGGGTGTACGAGCAGTACTTC. The V call is TRBV30, the J call TRBJ2-7; D possibly uses TRBD1 or TRBD2 (5 bases each). This CDR3 contains 13 residues. From germline, CDR1 is GTSNPN and CDR2 SVGIG (reference sequence). V lost 3 bases and J lost 4, with 13 bases in between.

The gene calls are TRBV5-1 and TRBJ1-1; 7 nucleotides agree with TRBD1. This CDR3 is 17 amino acids long. V shed 0 bases and J 4 bases; nucleotides not matched to a gene: 12. The germline gives CDR1 SGHRS, CDR2 YFSETQ. CDR3 nucleotides: TGCGCCAGCAGCTTGGTTTTATGGGAGGGGGCGCCCACTGAAGCTTTCTTT. It translates to CASSLVLWEGAPTEAFF. The whole variable domain, filled in from reference TRBV5-1 and TRBJ1-1, reads KAGVTQTPRYLIKTRGQQVTLSCSPISGHRSVSWYQQTPGQGLQFLFEYFSETQRNKGNFPGRFSGRQFSNSRSEMNVSTLELGDSALYLCASSLVLWEGAPTEAFFGQGTRLTVV.

The V and J genes are TRBV5-1 and TRBJ2-5; D is unresolved. From germline, CDR1 is SGHRS and CDR2 YFSETQ. With 7 bases removed from V and 5 bases from J, the gap between germline ends came to 12 bases. The CDR3 has 12 residues. The CDR3 DNA is TGCGCCAGCCTCGGAACGACCGAGACCCAGTACTTC. It yields the protein CASLGTTETQYF. The full variable domain, rest sourced from reference TRBV5-1 and TRBJ2-5, is KAGVTQTPRYLIKTRGQQVTLSCSPISGHRSVSWYQQTPGQGLQFLFEYFSETQRNKGNFPGRFSGRQFSNSRSEMNVSTLELGDSALYLCASLGTTETQYFGPGTRLLVL.

This chain uses TRBV5-1 with TRBJ2-5; tentatively, D is TRBD2 (5 bases). The CDR3 has 14 amino acids. V dropped 1 base and J dropped 3 bases, with 10 bases sitting between them. The germline gives CDR1 SGHRS, CDR2 YFSETQ. Written as DNA, the CDR3 is TGCGCCAGCAGCTTGAAGTTGGAGGAAGAGACCCAGTACTTC. This encodes CASSLKLEEETQYF.

The chain joins TRBV27 to TRBJ2-5; D is possibly TRBD1 (6 bases). The CDR3 length is 15 residues. V dropped 4 bases and J dropped 0 bases, with 12 bases sitting between them. Germline loops: CDR1 MNHEY, CDR2 SMNVEV (reference sequence). The CDR3 nucleotides read TGTGCCAGCAGTTGGCGGACAGAGTACCAAGAGACCCAGTACTTC. It codes for CASSWRTEYQETQYF.

V and J are TRBV7-9 and TRBJ1-1, with D perhaps TRBD1 (5 bases). This CDR3 is built from 15 residues. Trimming pared 5 bases from V and 0 bases from J, leaving 13 bases between. Germline CDR1 reads SEHNR; CDR2 reads FQNEAQ (reference sequence). The CDR3 DNA sequence: TGTGCCAGCAGCGTTTCTAAGGGGATGAACACTGAAGCTTTCTTT. Translating gives CASSVSKGMNTEAFF.

The chain links TRBV28 to TRBJ1-3; TRBD1 agrees at 8 bases. The CDR3 spans 16 residues. V was pared by 4 bases and J by 6 bases, with 11 bases of the junction left unmatched. Germline CDR1 MDHEN, CDR2 SYDVKM. The CDR3 loop is CASSSPLDRVKNTIYF. The DNA of the CDR3 is TGTGCCAGCAGTTCTCCTCTGGACAGGGTAAAAAACACCATATATTTT.

This chain links TRBV7-2 with TRBJ2-5, with TRBD1 as a possible D gene (6 bases). Per germline, CDR1 SGHTA and CDR2 FQGNSA. The CDR3 sequence is 14 residues long. V was cut by 5 bases and J by 5 bases, with 15 bases left in between. This CDR3 reads CASSPPGVRETQYF. DNA for the CDR3: TGTGCCAGCAGCCCGCCAGGGGTTAGGGAGACCCAGTACTTC.

This clone was observed a single time. The chain has TRBV5-4 and TRBJ2-5, with D perhaps TRBD1 (6 bases). Trimming cost V 4 bases and J 1 base, with 14 bases left between them. CDR3 length equals 15 residues. Germline values: CDR1 SGHNT, CDR2 YYREEE (reference sequence). The chain's CDR3 is CASSTGPDSQETQYF. CDR3 nucleotides: TGTGCCAGCAGCACAGGGCCGGACAGCCAAGAGACCCAGTACTTC.

CDR3 nucleotide sequence: TGTGCCAGCACCACCGGGACAGGGAATCAGCCCCAGCATTTT. This sequence encodes CASTTGTGNQPQHF. This sequence joins TRBV6-1 and TRBJ1-5; 9 bases align to TRBD1. The germline V gene encodes CDR1 MNHNS and CDR2 SASEGT. The CDR3 length is 14 residues. Trimming took 7 bases from V and 4 from J; bases not matched to a gene: 5.

The table lists this clone with a few counts. The CDR3 DNA reads TGTGCCTGGAGTGTAAGCCCGGACAGGGCTGAGACCCAGTACTTC. It codes for CAWSVSPDRAETQYF. This chain uses TRBV30 with TRBJ2-5; TRBD1 agrees at 8 bases. The CDR3 is 15 amino acids. Germline lookup yields CDR1 GTSNPN and CDR2 SVGIG (reference sequence). The trim removed 0 bases at V and 5 bases at J, leaving 8 bases unmatched.

The chain carries TRBV27 and TRBJ1-1; maybe TRBD1 (5 bases). The V end was cut by 8 bases, the J end by 4 bases, with 14 bases between. The CDR3 extends over 13 amino acids. In germline, CDR1 is MNHEY, CDR2 SMNVEV (reference sequence). As DNA, the CDR3 is TGTGCCAGCCAAAGTTTGGGGGTCACTGAAGCTTTCTTT. It encodes CASQSLGVTEAFF.

The CDR3 spells CASSPHGAGPTEQYF. CDR3 nucleotide sequence: TGTGCCAGCAGTCCTCACGGAGCGGGACCGACCGAGCAGTACTTC. This chain joins TRBV27 and TRBJ2-5, with 7 bases aligning to TRBD2. The DNA end is a closer match to TRBJ2-7, so the J assignment may be wrong. CDR3 size: 15 residues. Germline CDR1 reads MNHEY; CDR2 reads SMNVEV (reference sequence).

This clone was recorded once. The chain carries TRBV5-4 and TRBJ2-3; D remains unclear. Trimming left V 5 bases short and J 2 bases short, with 9 bases between. This CDR3 has 13 residues. CDR1 is SGHNT and CDR2 is YYREEE in the germline V gene (reference sequence). In DNA, the CDR3 is TGTGCCAGCAGGATCCTGGACACAGATACGCAGTATTTT. Translated, it gives CASRILDTDTQYF.

There are a few counts of this clone. This same CDR3 is encoded by further DNA sequences in the sample. The J gene is TRBJ2-5, the V gene TRBV15, with D hard to call. V was shortened by 0 bases and J by 2 bases, with 7 bases between the two germline ends. Germline values: CDR1 LNHNV, CDR2 YYDKDF (reference sequence). This CDR3 has 14 residues. As DNA, the CDR3 is TGTGCCACCAGCAGAGATCGTGGGCAAGAGACCCAGTACTTC. It specifies CATSRDRGQETQYF.

V usage is TRBV27 and J usage is TRBJ2-7, with 11 bases that match TRBD2. CDR3 length: 15 amino acids. The junction had 6 bases not matched to a gene; V was cut back by 5 bases and J by 3 bases. Germline CDR1 reads MNHEY; CDR2 reads SMNVEV (reference sequence). CDR3: CASSPLAGVIYEQYF. CDR3 in DNA: TGTGCCAGCAGTCCACTAGCGGGAGTTATCTACGAGCAGTACTTC.

The DNA for the CDR3 is TGTGCCAGCAGTCAAAACTCCTACAATGAGCAGTTCTTC. Translated, it gives CASSQNSYNEQFF. The genes are TRBV28 and TRBJ2-1; D remains ambiguous. Germline lookup yields CDR1 MDHEN and CDR2 SYDVKM. V lost 5 bases, J lost 0 bases, and 5 bases lay in between. The CDR3 covers 13 residues.

This clone appeared a few times. V and J are TRBV7-2 and TRBJ1-1; possible D gene TRBD1, 6 bases. The CDR3 totals 16 residues. V was shortened by 3 bases and J by 1 base, with 15 bases between the two germline ends. Per the germline V gene, CDR1 is SGHTA and CDR2 is FQGNSA. CDR3: CASSFDSTGPNTEAFF. DNA for the CDR3: TGTGCCAGCAGCTTCGACTCGACAGGACCGAACACTGAAGCTTTCTTT.

The chain carries TRBV4-1 and TRBJ1-2, with D hard to call. V gave up 1 base and J gave up 8 bases, with 14 bases separating them. Germline lookup yields CDR1 MGHRA and CDR2 YSYEKL. CDR3 length: 14 residues. The chain's CDR3 is CASSQAEGLDGYTF. The CDR3 DNA follows: TGCGCCAGCAGCCAAGCGGAGGGATTGGACGGCTACACCTTC.

The rearrangement uses TRBV4-2 and TRBJ2-5; TRBD1 is a possible D gene (5 bases). The CDR3 has 14 amino acids. V gave up 3 bases and J gave up 0 bases, with 8 bases separating them. Germline V gives CDR1 LGHNA, CDR2 YNFKEQ. As DNA, the CDR3 is TGTGCCAGCAGCCAGGGCAGGGACCAAGAGACCCAGTACTTC. This encodes CASSQGRDQETQYF.

This clone has at least ten counts. The chain carries TRBV27 and TRBJ2-3; D is unclear. The V gene's germline CDR1 is MNHEY and CDR2 SMNVEV (reference sequence). The germline V and J ends were trimmed by 5 bases and 2 bases, with 5 bases remaining between them. This CDR3 has 12 amino acids. The CDR3 region is CASSHNTDTQYF. CDR3 in DNA: TGTGCCAGCAGTCATAACACAGATACGCAGTATTTT.

The gene calls are TRBV29-1 and TRBJ1-6; 10 nucleotides match TRBD1. Germline CDR1 reads SQVTM; CDR2 reads ANQGSEA. The CDR3 has 14 residues. The V and J ends lost 5 bases and 8 bases, in that order; junction bases with no gene match: 6. CDR3 sequence: CSVQLGTGDSPLHF. CDR3 bases: TGCAGCGTTCAGCTTGGGACAGGGGATTCACCCCTCCACTTT.

As for this clone: Other DNA variants within this sample encode the same CDR3. This chain connects TRBV27 to TRBJ2-3; 13 bases are a match to TRBD2. The CDR3 is 16 residues long. CDR1 is MNHEY and CDR2 is SMNVEV in the germline V gene (reference sequence). The J segment lost 4 bases and the V segment lost 5 bases, leaving 6 bases of the junction unmatched. CDR3 residues: CASSPRLAGGPDTQYF. The DNA for the CDR3 is TGTGCCAGCAGTCCCCGACTAGCGGGAGGCCCAGATACGCAGTATTTT.